Listed here are 16 T cell receptor beta chains from one sample, sequenced in a study of T cells in tuberculosis. Profiling relied on immunoSEQ multiplex PCR, and the TCRdb table lists in-frame clones only, not all of them. Among 55,000 to 70,000 clones listed, under 90% were seen once. Sorting used thawed, overnight-rested PBMC stained with anti-CD3, a viability dye and GMM-loaded CD1B tetramer. The CD1B tetramers carried C32 glucose monomycolate purified from Rhodococcus equi. Sequenced: CD1b-GMM tetramer-negative cells sorted from PBMCs. The receptors derive from an adult woman with latent tuberculosis.

The CDR3 nucleotides read TGTGCCAGCAGCCTTCACCAAGGACAGGGGCGAACCTACGAGCAGTACTTC. This sequence encodes CASSLHQGQGRTYEQYF. The rearrangement joins TRBV14 to TRBJ2-7; 9 bases fit TRBD1. The length of the CDR3 is 17 residues. CDR1 is SGHDN and CDR2 is FVKESK in the germline V gene. The V segment lost 4 bases and the J segment 2 bases; nucleotides outside the gene matches: 12. Full variable domain (remainder filled in from reference TRBV14 and TRBJ2-7): EAGVTQFPSHSVIEKGQTVTLRCDPISGHDNLYWYRRVMGKEIKFLLHFVKESKQDESGMPNNRFLAERTGGTYSTLKVQPAELEDSGVYFCASSLHQGQGRTYEQYFGPGTRLTVT.

The chain employs TRBV6-5 and TRBJ1-4; D gene uncertain. This CDR3 is 15 amino acids long. Per germline, CDR1 MNHEY and CDR2 SVGAGI. Trimming cost V 6 bases and J 4 bases, with 15 bases left between them. The CDR3 protein is CASSSLSSINEKLFF. The CDR3 region has the DNA TGTGCCAGCAGCTCCCTGTCTTCTATTAATGAAAAACTGTTTTTT.

The chain links TRBV4-2 to TRBJ1-4; no firm D call. The CDR3 sequence is 16 residues long. Germline V gene data show CDR1 as LGHNA and CDR2 as YNFKEQ. The V end was cut by 1 base, the J end by 0 bases, with 9 bases between. The CDR3 loop is CASSQGAGSTNEKLFF. CDR3 DNA sequence: TGTGCCAGCAGCCAAGGGGCGGGGTCAACTAATGAAAAACTGTTTTTT.

J is TRBJ2-1 and V is TRBV30; D unclear. The germline CDR1 and CDR2 sequences are GTSNPN and SVGIG (reference sequence). The CDR3 sequence is 11 residues long. The V end lost 8 bases, the J end lost 8 bases, and 13 bases lay between the germline ends. The CDR3, as DNA: TGTGCCGGGCAATACCATGATGAGCAGTTCTTC. It codes for CAGQYHDEQFF.

The chain is built from TRBV6-1 and TRBJ2-2; D is possibly TRBD1 (5 bases). CDR1 is MNHNS and CDR2 is SASEGT in the germline V gene. V dropped 4 bases and J dropped 1 base, with 13 bases sitting between them. This CDR3 region has 16 residues. This chain's CDR3 is CASSVHRTQNTGELFF. The CDR3 DNA reads as TGTGCCAGCAGTGTCCACAGGACCCAGAACACCGGGGAGCTGTTTTTT.

The V and J genes are TRBV29-1 and TRBJ2-7; tentative D call: TRBD2 (5 bases). Between the trimmed V and J ends, which lost 4 bases and 0 bases, there was a span of 10 bases. This CDR3 contains 13 residues. Germline V lookup: CDR1 SQVTM, CDR2 ANQGSEA. The CDR3 DNA reads as TGCAGCGTTGGGCGGGCTTTCTCCTACGAGCAGTACTTC. This sequence encodes CSVGRAFSYEQYF.

In this sample, this clone is medium-sized (0.01 to 0.1%). This chain joins TRBV21-1 and TRBJ1-4. TRBV21-1 is noted as a pseudogene. The CDR3 contains 16 residues. In nucleotides, the CDR3 is TGTGCCAGCAGCGGGCGGGACGGCGATCCACTTTGGAAACTGTTTTTT. It yields the protein CASSGRDGDPLWKLFF.

The chain couples TRBV30 to TRBJ1-2; the D is unclear. The V gene lost 0 bases and the J gene lost 7 bases, with 12 bases spanning the gap. This CDR3 is 13 amino acids long. Germline V gene data show CDR1 as GTSNPN and CDR2 as SVGIG (reference sequence). The chain's CDR3 is CAWSVKMAGGYTF. Here the CDR3 DNA reads TGTGCCTGGAGTGTAAAAATGGCAGGTGGCTACACCTTC.

This clone was seen a few times. The chain recombines TRBV7-8 with TRBJ2-7; 7 nucleotides agree with TRBD2. After removal of 0 bases from V and 3 bases from J, the junction contained 11 bases not matched to a gene. Looked up from germline, CDR1 is SGHVS and CDR2 is FQNEAQ. The CDR3 is 17 residues long. The DNA for the CDR3 is TGTGCCAGCAGCTTAGCTCGGTTGGCTAGCGGCAGCTACGAGCAGTACTTC. This encodes CASSLARLASGSYEQYF.

The rearrangement uses TRBV19 and TRBJ1-1, with D possibly matching TRBD1 (6 bases). CDR1 and CDR2 from the germline V gene are LNHDA and SQIVND (reference sequence). The CDR3 is made up of 12 amino acids. Trimming removed 4 bases from V and 4 bases from J, with 7 bases in between. CDR3 in amino acids: CASSTGVTEAFF. In DNA form, the CDR3 reads TGTGCCAGTAGTACAGGGGTCACTGAAGCTTTCTTT.

The chain joins TRBV5-1 to TRBJ2-5, with 9 positions matching TRBD2. CDR3 length: 14 residues. Germline V gene data show CDR1 as SGHRS and CDR2 as YFSETQ. V gave up 4 bases and J gave up 1 base; unmatched junction bases: 2. The CDR3 here is CASSPAGGQETQYF. The CDR3 nucleotides read TGCGCCAGCAGCCCAGCGGGGGGCCAAGAGACCCAGTACTTC.

This clone has just a few counts. The chain uses TRBV4-2 and TRBJ1-2, with no clear D. CDR3 size: 13 residues. Trimming removed 1 base from V and 4 bases from J, with 7 bases in between. Germline CDR1 is LGHNA and CDR2 is YNFKEQ. CDR3 in amino acids: CASSQGQVYGYTF. For the CDR3, the DNA is TGTGCCAGCAGCCAAGGGCAGGTCTATGGCTACACCTTC.

Comments on this clone: One junction end disagrees with the germline gene, perhaps due to a read error. The chain has TRBV2 and TRBJ2-1; 8 bases are shared with TRBD1. The CDR3 sequence is 12 residues long. From germline, CDR1 is SNHLY and CDR2 FYNNEI. The CDR3 bases are TGTGCCAGCAGGCCAGCCCGGGACAGGACAGTCTTC. Translating gives CASRPARDRTVF.

The rearrangement uses TRBV9 and TRBJ2-2; 8 positions agree with TRBD1. With V trimmed by 4 bases and J by 5 bases, 1 base remained unmatched. The germline gives CDR1 SGDLS, CDR2 YYNGEE. The CDR3 runs 13 residues. The CDR3 is CASSWTGTGELFF. As DNA, the CDR3 is TGTGCCAGCAGCTGGACAGGGACCGGGGAGCTGTTTTTT.

The rearrangement joins TRBV6-5 to TRBJ2-2, with 12 bases matching TRBD1. The CDR3 length is 15 residues. CDR1 is MNHEY, CDR2 SVGAGI, per germline. The V segment lost 5 bases and the J segment 7 bases; nucleotides outside the gene matches: 5. The CDR3 DNA reads TGTGCCAGCAGTCGGGACAGGGGGCTGGTCGGGGAGCTGTTTTTT. As protein: CASSRDRGLVGELFF.

The chain recombines TRBV5-8 with TRBJ2-3; possible D gene TRBD1, 5 bases. This CDR3 spans 12 amino acids. The germline V and J ends were trimmed by 2 bases and 9 bases, with 10 bases remaining between them. Germline CDR1 and CDR2: SGHTS and YDEGEE. The DNA for the CDR3 is TGTGCCAGCAGCTTTAGGTCAGGGACGCAGTATTTT. As protein: CASSFRSGTQYF.